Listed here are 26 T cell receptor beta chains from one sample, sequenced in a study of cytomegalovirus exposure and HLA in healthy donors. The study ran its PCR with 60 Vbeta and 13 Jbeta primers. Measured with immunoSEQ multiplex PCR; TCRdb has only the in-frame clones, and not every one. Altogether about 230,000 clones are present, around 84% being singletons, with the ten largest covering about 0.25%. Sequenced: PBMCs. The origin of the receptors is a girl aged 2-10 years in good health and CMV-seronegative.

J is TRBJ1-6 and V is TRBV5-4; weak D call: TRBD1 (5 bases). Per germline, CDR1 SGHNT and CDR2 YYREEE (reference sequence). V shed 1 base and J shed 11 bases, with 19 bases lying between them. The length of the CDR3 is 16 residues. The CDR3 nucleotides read TGTGCCAGCAGCTTGTGGCAGGGCCCGATCCTAGCACCCCTCCACTTT. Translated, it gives CASSLWQGPILAPLHF.

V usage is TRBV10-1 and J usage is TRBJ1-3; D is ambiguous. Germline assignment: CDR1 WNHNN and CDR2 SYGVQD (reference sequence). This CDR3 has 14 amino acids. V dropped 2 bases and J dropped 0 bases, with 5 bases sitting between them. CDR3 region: CASSENSSGNTIYF. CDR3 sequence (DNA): TGCGCCAGCAGTGAGAACAGCTCTGGAAACACCATATATTTT.

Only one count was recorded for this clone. The CDR3 DNA reads TGTGCCAGCAGCTTAGGTACAGATTTGAACACTGAAGCTTTCTTT. It translates to CASSLGTDLNTEAFF. This chain connects TRBV7-8 to TRBJ1-1; D gene unclear. Per the germline V gene, CDR1 is SGHVS and CDR2 is FQNEAQ. The CDR3 has 15 residues. V lost 1 base and J lost 0, with 9 bases in between. Full variable domain (missing parts from reference TRBV7-8 and TRBJ1-1): GAGVSQSPRYKVAKRGQDVALRCDPISGHVSLFWYQQALGQGPEFLTYFQNEAQLDKSGLPSDRFFAERPEGSVSTLKIQRTQQEDSAVYLCASSLGTDLNTEAFFGQGTRLTVV.

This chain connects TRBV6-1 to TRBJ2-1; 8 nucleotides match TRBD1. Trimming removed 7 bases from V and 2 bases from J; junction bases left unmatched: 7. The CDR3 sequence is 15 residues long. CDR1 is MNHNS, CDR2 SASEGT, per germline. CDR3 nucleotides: TGTGCCAGCACACGACAGGGGCGCACCTACAATGAGCAGTTCTTC. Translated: CASTRQGRTYNEQFF.

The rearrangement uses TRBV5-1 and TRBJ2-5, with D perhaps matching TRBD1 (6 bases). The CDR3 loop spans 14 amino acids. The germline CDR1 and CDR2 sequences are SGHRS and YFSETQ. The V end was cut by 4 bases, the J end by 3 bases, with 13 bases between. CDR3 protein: CASSQSKGEETQYF. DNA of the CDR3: TGCGCCAGCAGCCAGTCTAAGGGGGAAGAGACCCAGTACTTC.

The CDR3 nucleotides are TGTGCCAGCAGCTTAGTTGTGCGAGGGCTCTATGGCTACACCTTC. It codes for CASSLVVRGLYGYTF. The chain carries TRBV7-2 and TRBJ1-2; D not resolved. Germline lookup yields CDR1 SGHTA and CDR2 FQGNSA. Trimming shortened V by 1 base and J by 4 bases, and 13 bases separated the two germline ends. The CDR3 is 15 residues long.

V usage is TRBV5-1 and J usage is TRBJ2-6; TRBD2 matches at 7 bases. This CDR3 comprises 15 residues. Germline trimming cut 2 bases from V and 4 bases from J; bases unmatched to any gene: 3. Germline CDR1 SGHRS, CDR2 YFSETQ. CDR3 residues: CASSFGGTGANVLTF. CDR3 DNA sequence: TGCGCCAGCAGCTTCGGGGGGACCGGGGCCAACGTCCTGACTTTC.

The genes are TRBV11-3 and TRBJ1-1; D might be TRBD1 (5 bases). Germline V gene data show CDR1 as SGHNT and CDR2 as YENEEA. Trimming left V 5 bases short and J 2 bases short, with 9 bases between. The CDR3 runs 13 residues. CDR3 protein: CASSQTVNTEAFF. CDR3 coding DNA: TGTGCCAGCAGCCAGACAGTAAACACTGAAGCTTTCTTT.

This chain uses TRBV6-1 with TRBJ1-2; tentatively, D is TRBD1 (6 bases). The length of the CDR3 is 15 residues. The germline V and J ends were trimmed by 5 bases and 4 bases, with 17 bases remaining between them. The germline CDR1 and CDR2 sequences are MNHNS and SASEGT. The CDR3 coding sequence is TGTGCCAGCAGTCTCCGCAGGGGCAGCCTCTATGGCTACACCTTC. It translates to CASSLRRGSLYGYTF.

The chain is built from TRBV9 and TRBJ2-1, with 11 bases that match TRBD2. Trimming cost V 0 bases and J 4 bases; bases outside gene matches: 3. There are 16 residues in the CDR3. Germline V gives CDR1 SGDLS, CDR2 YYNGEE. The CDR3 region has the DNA TGTGCCAGCAGCGTAGGCCGACTAGCGGGGTACAATGAGCAGTTCTTC. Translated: CASSVGRLAGYNEQFF.

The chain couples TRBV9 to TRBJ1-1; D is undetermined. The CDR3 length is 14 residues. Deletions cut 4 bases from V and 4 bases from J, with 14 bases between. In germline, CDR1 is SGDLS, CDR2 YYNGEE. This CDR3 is CASSSSIAGTEAFF. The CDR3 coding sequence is TGTGCCAGCAGCTCCAGTATAGCGGGCACTGAAGCTTTCTTT.

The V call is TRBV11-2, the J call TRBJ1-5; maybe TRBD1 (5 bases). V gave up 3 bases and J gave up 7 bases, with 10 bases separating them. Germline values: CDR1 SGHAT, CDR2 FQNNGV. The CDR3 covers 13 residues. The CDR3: CASSFLGGQPQHF. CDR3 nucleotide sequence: TGTGCCAGCAGCTTTTTGGGGGGGCAGCCCCAGCATTTT. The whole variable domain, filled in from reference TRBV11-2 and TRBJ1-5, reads EAGVAQSPRYKIIEKRQSVAFWCNPISGHATLYWYQQILGQGPKLLIQFQNNGVVDDSQLPKDRFSAERLKGVDSTLKIQPAKLEDSAVYLCASSFLGGQPQHFGDGTRLSIL.

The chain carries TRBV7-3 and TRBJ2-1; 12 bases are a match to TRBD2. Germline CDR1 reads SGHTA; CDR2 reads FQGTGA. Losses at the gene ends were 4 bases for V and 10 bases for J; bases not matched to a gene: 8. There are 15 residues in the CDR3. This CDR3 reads CASSSSLAGGGEQFF. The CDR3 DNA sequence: TGTGCCAGCAGCTCCTCACTAGCGGGGGGTGGGGAGCAGTTCTTC.

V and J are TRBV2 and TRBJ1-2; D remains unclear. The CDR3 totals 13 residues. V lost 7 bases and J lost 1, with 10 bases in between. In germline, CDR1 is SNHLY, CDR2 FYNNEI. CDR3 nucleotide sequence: TGTGCCAGCATAGGAGGGTATAACTATGGCTACACCTTC. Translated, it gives CASIGGYNYGYTF.

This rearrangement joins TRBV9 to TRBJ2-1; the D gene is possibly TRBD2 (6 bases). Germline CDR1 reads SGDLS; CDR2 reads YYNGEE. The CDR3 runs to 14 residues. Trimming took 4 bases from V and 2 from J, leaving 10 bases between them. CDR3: CASSPPSAYNEQFF. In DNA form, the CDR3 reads TGTGCCAGCAGCCCTCCTAGCGCCTACAATGAGCAGTTCTTC.

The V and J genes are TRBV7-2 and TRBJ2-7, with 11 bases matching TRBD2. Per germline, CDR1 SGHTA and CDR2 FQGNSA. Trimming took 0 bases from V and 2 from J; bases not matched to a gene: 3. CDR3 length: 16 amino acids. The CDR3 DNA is TGTGCCAGCAGCTTAGCGGCTAGCGGGGGGACCTACGAGCAGTACTTC. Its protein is CASSLAASGGTYEQYF.

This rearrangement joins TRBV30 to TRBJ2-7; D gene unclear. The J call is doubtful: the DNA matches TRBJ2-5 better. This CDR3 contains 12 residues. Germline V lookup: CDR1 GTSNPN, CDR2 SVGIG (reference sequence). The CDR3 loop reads CAWSASGETQYF. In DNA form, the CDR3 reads TGTGCCTGGAGTGCCTCCGGGGAGACCCAGTACTTC.

The CDR3 is CASSAPRDKPYNEQFF. In nucleotides, the CDR3 is TGTGCCAGCAGCGCACCCCGGGACAAACCCTACAATGAGCAGTTCTTC. The chain links TRBV5-6 to TRBJ2-1; D is possibly TRBD1 (6 bases). The length of the CDR3 is 16 residues. The germline V gene has CDR1 SGHDT and CDR2 YYEEEE. V was pared by 4 bases and J by 2 bases, with 16 bases between. The whole variable domain, filled in from reference TRBV5-6 and TRBJ2-1, reads DAGVTQSPTHLIKTRGQQVTLRCSPKSGHDTVSWYQQALGQGPQFIFQYYEEEERQRGNFPDRFSGHQFPNYSSELNVNALLLGDSALYLCASSAPRDKPYNEQFFGPGTRLTVL.

The CDR3 reads CASSARTGGSEKLFF. The CDR3 DNA follows: TGTGCCAGCAGCGCCCGGACAGGGGGAAGCGAAAAACTGTTTTTT. V usage is TRBV9 and J usage is TRBJ1-4; 10 positions match TRBD1. J lost 8 bases, V lost 3 bases, and 7 bases had no gene match. The CDR3 consists of 15 residues. CDR1 SGDLS and CDR2 YYNGEE come from the germline V gene. Combining the CDR3 with reference TRBV9 and TRBJ1-4 gives the whole variable domain DSGVTQTPKHLITATGQRVTLRCSPRSGDLSVYWYQQSLDQGLQFLIQYYNGEERAKGNILERFSAQQFPDLHSELNLSSLELGDSALYFCASSARTGGSEKLFFGSGTQLSVL.

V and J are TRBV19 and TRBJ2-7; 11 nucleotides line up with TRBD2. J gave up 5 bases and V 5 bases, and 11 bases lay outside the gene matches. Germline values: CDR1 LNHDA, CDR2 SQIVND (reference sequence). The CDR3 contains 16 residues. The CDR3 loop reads CASSRQPGLAGHEQYF. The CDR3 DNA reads TGTGCCAGTAGTCGCCAACCTGGACTAGCGGGCCACGAGCAGTACTTC.

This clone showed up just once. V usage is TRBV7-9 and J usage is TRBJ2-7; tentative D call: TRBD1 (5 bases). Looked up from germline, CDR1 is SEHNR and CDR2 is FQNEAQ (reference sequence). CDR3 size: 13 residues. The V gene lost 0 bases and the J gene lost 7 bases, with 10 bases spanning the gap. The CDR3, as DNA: TGTGCCAGCAGCTTAGCAGGGGTGAGGGAGCAGTACTTC. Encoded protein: CASSLAGVREQYF.

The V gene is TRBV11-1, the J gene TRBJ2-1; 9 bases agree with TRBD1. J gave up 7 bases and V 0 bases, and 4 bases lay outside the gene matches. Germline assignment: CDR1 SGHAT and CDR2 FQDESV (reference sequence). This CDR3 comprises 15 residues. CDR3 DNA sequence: TGTGCCAGCAGCTTAGCCGGGACAGGGCGGAATGAGCAGTTCTTC. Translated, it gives CASSLAGTGRNEQFF.

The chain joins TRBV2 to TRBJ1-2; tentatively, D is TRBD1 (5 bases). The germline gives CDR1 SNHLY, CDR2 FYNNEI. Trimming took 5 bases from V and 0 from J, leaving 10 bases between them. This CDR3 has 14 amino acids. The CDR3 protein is CASSRQKTNYGYTF. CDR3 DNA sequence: TGTGCCAGCAGTCGACAGAAAACTAACTATGGCTACACCTTC.

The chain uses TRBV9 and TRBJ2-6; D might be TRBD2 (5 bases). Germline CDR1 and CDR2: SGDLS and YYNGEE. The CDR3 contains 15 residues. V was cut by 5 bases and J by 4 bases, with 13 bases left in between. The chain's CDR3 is CASSLEGTGANVLTF. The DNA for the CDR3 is TGTGCCAGCAGTCTCGAGGGTACGGGGGCCAACGTCCTGACTTTC.

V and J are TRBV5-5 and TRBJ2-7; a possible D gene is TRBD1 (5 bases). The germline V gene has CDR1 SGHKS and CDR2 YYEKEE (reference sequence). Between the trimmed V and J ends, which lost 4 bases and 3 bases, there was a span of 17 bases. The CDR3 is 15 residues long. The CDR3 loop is CASSAQTQALYEQYF. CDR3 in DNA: TGTGCCAGCAGCGCACAAACACAGGCCCTCTACGAGCAGTACTTC.

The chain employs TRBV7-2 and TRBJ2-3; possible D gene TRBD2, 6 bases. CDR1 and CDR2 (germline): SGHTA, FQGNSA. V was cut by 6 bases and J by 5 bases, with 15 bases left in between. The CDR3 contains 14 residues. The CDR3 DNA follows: TGTGCCAGCAGTAGGAGCGGGTACCGAGATACGCAGTATTTT. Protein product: CASSRSGYRDTQYF.